The T cell receptor beta chain described here comes from a study of T cells after somatic rescue of genetic block. Data came from immunoSEQ multiplex PCR; TCRdb stores just in-frame clones and leaves some out. Found here are about 15,000 clones, 55% to 75% of them singletons; the top ten hold 14%. After removal of 8 bases from V and 5 bases from J, the junction contained 14 bases not matched to a gene. Germline V lookup: CDR1 ENHRY, CDR2 SYGVKD. The CDR3 totals 16 residues. The sequence was collected from a boy under 18. The V call is TRBV10-3, the J call TRBJ2-5; 10 bases agree with TRBD2. Source material: peripheral blood mononuclear cells (PBMCs). This chain's CDR3 is CAIGRGVAGGQETQYF. In DNA form, the CDR3 reads TGTGCCATCGGGAGAGGGGTAGCGGGGGGTCAGGAGACCCAGTACTTC.